A single sample gave rise to the 23 T cell receptor beta chains below, sequenced in a study of persistence of HIV-infected CD4 T cells. This nonspecific control used anti-CD3/anti-CD28 bead stimulation of CD4+ T cells. Responding CD4+ T cells were sorted by upregulation of both CD40 ligand and CD69. The antigens for these receptors are not known. This was the immunoSEQ version 4 assay in survey mode. Profiling relied on immunoSEQ multiplex PCR, and the TCRdb table lists in-frame clones only, not all of them. The sample shows roughly 43,000 clones, 89% of them seen only once. The sequences come from CD4+ T cells sorted from PBMCs after approximately 19-hour stimulation, collected from a patient who received antiretroviral therapy. Receptor source: an adult man with HIV who was CMV-seropositive.

J is TRBJ1-1 and V is TRBV5-5, with 7 positions matching TRBD1. This CDR3 is built from 14 residues. The V gene's germline CDR1 is SGHKS and CDR2 YYEKEE (reference sequence). The trim removed 1 base at V and 8 bases at J, leaving 8 bases unmatched. The CDR3 sequence is CASSLSTGSDEAFF. The DNA for the CDR3 is TGTGCCAGCAGCTTGTCGACAGGGTCTGACGAAGCTTTCTTT.

V and J are TRBV19 and TRBJ2-3, with TRBD1 matching over 9 bases. The CDR3 extends over 14 amino acids. The ends lost 4 bases at V and 6 bases at J; junction bases unmatched: 5. Germline lookup yields CDR1 LNHDA and CDR2 SQIVND (reference sequence). CDR3 DNA: TGTGCCAGTAGTACGCGGACAGGGGCGGATACGCAGTATTTT. Protein: CASSTRTGADTQYF.

The chain combines TRBV3-1 (or the pseudogene TRBV3-2) with TRBJ1-3; TRBD1 matches 8 bases. Germline CDR1 is LGHDT and CDR2 is YNNKEL (reference sequence). The trim removed 2 bases at V and 2 bases at J, leaving 5 bases unmatched. This CDR3 spans 16 amino acids. The CDR3 sequence is CASSQTTGGTGNTIYF. The CDR3 DNA is TGTGCCAGCAGCCAAACTACAGGGGGTACTGGAAACACCATATATTTT.

J is TRBJ2-3 and V is TRBV14; 7 bases agree with TRBD2. Germline CDR1 SGHDN, CDR2 FVKESK. There are 15 residues in the CDR3. Trimming removed 5 bases from V and 0 bases from J; junction bases left unmatched: 5. CDR3 bases: TGTGCCAGCAGCTCTTGGCGGGGGAGCACAGATACGCAGTATTTT. Protein sequence: CASSSWRGSTDTQYF.

This clone has only one observation. CDR3 nucleotides: TGTGCCAGCAGTGAACGGCAGGGAGGGTATTATGGCTACACCTTC. This encodes CASSERQGGYYGYTF. This chain connects TRBV2 to TRBJ1-2; possible D gene TRBD1, 5 bases. The V and J ends lost 2 bases and 5 bases respectively, with 15 bases between them. CDR1 and CDR2 (germline): SNHLY, FYNNEI. CDR3 length equals 15 residues.

The chain couples TRBV16 to TRBJ1-6; D is undetermined. This CDR3 has 14 amino acids. The V gene's germline CDR1 is KGHSY and CDR2 FQNENV. The ends were cut back, 0 bases at V and 7 bases at J, with 7 bases in the middle. The CDR3 sequence is CASSQSSRNSPLHF. The CDR3 region has the DNA TGTGCCAGCAGCCAATCGTCGCGAAATTCACCCCTCCACTTT.

V usage is TRBV20-1 and J usage is TRBJ1-3, with no clear D. The germline V and J ends were trimmed by 3 bases and 0 bases, with 9 bases remaining between them. The CDR3 has 14 residues. The germline V gene has CDR1 DFQATT and CDR2 SNEGSKA (reference sequence). The DNA of the CDR3 is TGCAGTGCTAGTTCTCTTAGCTCTGGAAACACCATATATTTT. This translates into CSASSLSSGNTIYF.

The chain recombines TRBV19 with TRBJ2-3; D possibly corresponds to TRBD2 (7 bases). From germline, CDR1 is LNHDA and CDR2 SQIVND (reference sequence). CDR3 length: 15 amino acids. Trimming left V 3 bases short and J 3 bases short, with 13 bases between. The CDR3 sequence: CASSMLGGPTDTQYF. The DNA for the CDR3 is TGTGCCAGTAGTATGCTGGGGGGGCCGACAGATACGCAGTATTTT. Full variable domain (missing parts from reference TRBV19 and TRBJ2-3): DGGITQSPKYLFRKEGQNVTLSCEQNLNHDAMYWYRQDPGQGLRLIYYSQIVNDFQKGDIAEGYSVSREKKESFPLTVTSAQKNPTAFYLCASSMLGGPTDTQYFGPGTRLTVL.

The chain joins TRBV6-5 to TRBJ2-2; 8 nucleotides line up with TRBD1. The CDR3 consists of 15 residues. The J segment lost 5 bases and the V segment lost 4 bases, leaving 6 bases of the junction unmatched. Per the germline V gene, CDR1 is MNHEY and CDR2 is SVGAGI. The DNA for the CDR3 is TGTGCCAGCAGTTCAGGGGGCACGGGGACCGGGGAGCTGTTTTTT. Encoded protein: CASSSGGTGTGELFF.

The chain employs TRBV19 and TRBJ1-4, with a tentative D call TRBD1 (5 bases). The V end lost 6 bases, the J end lost 0 bases, and 11 bases lay between the germline ends. The CDR3 has 15 residues. Per the germline V gene, CDR1 is LNHDA and CDR2 is SQIVND (reference sequence). For the CDR3, the DNA is TGTGCCAGTAGGAAGCCGACAGCAACTAATGAAAAACTGTTTTTT. Translated, it gives CASRKPTATNEKLFF. Based on the CDR3 plus reference TRBV19 and TRBJ1-4, the full variable domain is DGGITQSPKYLFRKEGQNVTLSCEQNLNHDAMYWYRQDPGQGLRLIYYSQIVNDFQKGDIAEGYSVSREKKESFPLTVTSAQKNPTAFYLCASRKPTATNEKLFFGSGTQLSVL.

The CDR3 is CSALGDRGTEAFF. Written as DNA, the CDR3 is TGCAGCGCCCTCGGGGACAGAGGGACTGAAGCTTTCTTT. The genes are TRBV29-1 and TRBJ1-1; TRBD1 aligns across 7 bases. The CDR3 contains 13 residues. In germline, CDR1 is SQVTM, CDR2 ANQGSEA. Trimming at V came to 7 bases and at J to 5 bases, leaving 10 bases not matched to a gene.

The V call is TRBV19, the J call TRBJ2-2; D is possibly TRBD2 (6 bases). With 5 bases removed from V and 5 bases from J, the gap between germline ends came to 12 bases. There are 14 residues in the CDR3. The V gene's germline CDR1 is LNHDA and CDR2 SQIVND (reference sequence). The CDR3 nucleotides read TGTGCCAGTAGTTCAGCTGGGACTACCGGGGAGCTGTTTTTT. Protein: CASSSAGTTGELFF.

This clone was seen only once. This chain's CDR3 is CASTRQRGDTEAFF. In DNA, the CDR3 is TGTGCCAGTACCCGGCAGAGGGGGGACACTGAAGCTTTCTTT. The chain has TRBV19 and TRBJ1-1, with D maybe TRBD1 (6 bases). The CDR3 contains 14 residues. CDR1 LNHDA and CDR2 SQIVND come from the germline V gene (reference sequence). Trimming left V 7 bases short and J 3 bases short, with 15 bases between.

J is TRBJ1-1 and V is TRBV12-3 or TRBV12-4; 9 bases map to TRBD1. J was trimmed by 11 bases and V by 1 base; bases with no gene match: 5. This CDR3 has 13 residues. The CDR3 loop reads CASSLGGTGWAFF. Written as DNA, the CDR3 is TGTGCCAGCAGTTTAGGGGGGACAGGGTGGGCTTTCTTT.

The CDR3 nucleotides read TGCACCAGGCCGGGACCCAAGGGCACCTACGAGCAGTACTTC. It specifies CTRPGPKGTYEQYF. The V call is TRBV1, the J call TRBJ2-7. TRBV1 is designated a pseudogene. CDR3 length equals 14 residues.

J is TRBJ2-7 and V is TRBV19; D remains unclear. The V end lost 3 bases, the J end lost 0 bases, and 9 bases lay between the germline ends. Germline lookup yields CDR1 LNHDA and CDR2 SQIVND (reference sequence). The CDR3 length is 14 residues. CDR3 residues: CASSMDGFSYEQYF. CDR3 DNA: TGTGCCAGTAGTATGGACGGCTTCTCCTACGAGCAGTACTTC.

The chain has TRBV9 and TRBJ2-7; weak D call: TRBD2 (5 bases). V was trimmed by 0 bases and J by 7 bases, leaving 14 bases between them. Germline values: CDR1 SGDLS, CDR2 YYNGEE. The length of the CDR3 is 14 residues. CDR3 in DNA: TGTGCCAGCAGCGTAGACGGACTCTCGCGTGAGCAGTACTTC. As protein: CASSVDGLSREQYF.

This clone was seen once. The CDR3 spells CASSPRPDSSSYNEQFF. The DNA for the CDR3 is TGCGCCAGCAGCCCCCGCCCAGACAGTAGCTCCTACAATGAGCAGTTCTTC. The chain recombines TRBV4-1 with TRBJ2-1, with D possibly matching TRBD1 (5 bases). Trimming took 4 bases from V and 0 from J, leaving 16 bases between them. Germline lookup yields CDR1 MGHRA and CDR2 YSYEKL. This CDR3 contains 17 residues.

The rearrangement links TRBV21-1 to TRBJ2-2; TRBD2 is the table's D call, not checked against the DNA. TRBV21-1 is designated a pseudogene. The CDR3 sequence is 16 residues long. CDR3 nucleotide sequence: TGTGCCAGCGGTGATTCGCCGGGGTGCTTAACCGGGGAGCTGTTTTTT. It encodes CASGDSPGCLTGELFF.

The chain carries TRBV5-1 and TRBJ2-7, with TRBD1 matching 9 bases. The germline gives CDR1 SGHRS, CDR2 YFSETQ. V trimming: 4 bases; J trimming: 1 base; junction bases outside the gene matches: 6. The CDR3 is 15 amino acids. The CDR3 bases are TGCGCCAGCAGCCTTACAGGGGGCCCTTCCTACGAGCAGTACTTC. Translation: CASSLTGGPSYEQYF.

The gene calls are TRBV19 and TRBJ1-4; perhaps TRBD1 as D (5 bases). There are 17 residues in the CDR3. In germline, CDR1 is LNHDA, CDR2 SQIVND (reference sequence). V was cut by 2 bases and J by 0 bases, with 13 bases left in between. CDR3 bases: TGTGCCAGTAGTATAAGAATGGGAGGGGCAACTAATGAAAAACTGTTTTTT. Translated: CASSIRMGGATNEKLFF.

The chain combines TRBV3-1 (or the pseudogene TRBV3-2) with TRBJ1-5; no reliable D call. V lost 1 base and J lost 2, with 6 bases in between. Germline values: CDR1 LGHDT, CDR2 YNNKEL (reference sequence). This CDR3 has 14 residues. CDR3 region: CASSQGSGNQPQHF. In DNA, the CDR3 is TGTGCCAGCAGCCAAGGGTCAGGCAATCAGCCCCAGCATTTT.

The CDR3 region has the DNA TGCGCCAGCAGCCCGACAGGGGTCTCTGGAAACACCATATATTTT. It encodes CASSPTGVSGNTIYF. V usage is TRBV5-1 and J usage is TRBJ1-3; 8 bases agree with TRBD1. V lost 4 bases and J lost 0; bases outside the gene matches: 3. The germline gives CDR1 SGHRS, CDR2 YFSETQ. The CDR3 sequence is 15 residues long.